These 13 T cell receptor beta chains share one sample of origin, sequenced in a study of blood T cell repertoires in COVID-19. Clones were read by immunoSEQ multiplex PCR, and TCRdb kept only the in-frame ones, dropping some. This table holds under 200,000 clones, over 75% found once. The specimen was PBMCs or T cells enriched from blood (not recorded which). All receptors derive from a woman between 45 and 60 years old who had recovered from COVID-19.

This chain uses TRBV24-1 with TRBJ2-1; D not certain. There are 15 residues in the CDR3. V was clipped by 1 base and J by 5 bases, with 11 bases between them. Germline loops: CDR1 KGHDR, CDR2 SFDVKD. The CDR3 loop is CATSDLSLSDNEQFF. The CDR3 DNA reads as TGTGCCACCAGTGATTTAAGCCTTAGTGACAATGAGCAGTTCTTC.

The CDR3 region has the DNA TGTGCCAGCAGCCCGAGACTAGCGGGGACCTACGAGCAGTACTTC. This encodes CASSPRLAGTYEQYF. This rearrangement joins TRBV3-1 (or the pseudogene TRBV3-2) to TRBJ2-7, with 11 bases lining up with TRBD2. J was trimmed by 2 bases and V by 4 bases; bases with no gene match: 4. This CDR3 contains 15 residues. Germline V gene data show CDR1 as LGHDT and CDR2 as YNNKEL (reference sequence).

The chain has TRBV13 and TRBJ2-3, with D possibly matching TRBD2 (5 bases). The CDR3 has 16 amino acids. V gave up 2 bases and J gave up 0 bases, with 12 bases separating them. Per the germline V gene, CDR1 is PRHDT and CDR2 is FYEKMQ (reference sequence). CDR3 in DNA: TGTGCCAGCAGCTTACAGGCCCCGGGGAGCACAGATACGCAGTATTTT. It is translated as CASSLQAPGSTDTQYF.

The chain couples TRBV6-4 to TRBJ2-7, with TRBD1 matching over 8 bases. Germline-derived CDR1 and CDR2 are MRHNA and SNTAGT. This CDR3 has 15 amino acids. V lost 6 bases, J lost 2 bases, and 9 bases stayed unmatched. The CDR3 protein is CASSLEGQGTYEQYF. In DNA form, the CDR3 reads TGTGCCAGCAGCCTAGAAGGACAGGGCACCTACGAGCAGTACTTC.

There are a few counts of this clone. The gene calls are TRBV4-3 and TRBJ2-7; 11 bases line up with TRBD2. The germline V gene has CDR1 LGHNA and CDR2 YSLEER. V lost 0 bases, J lost 3 bases, and 10 bases stayed unmatched. The CDR3 contains 18 residues. As DNA, the CDR3 is TGCGCCAGCAGCCAAGAAATAGGGTCCACTAGCGGGAGCTACGAGCAGTACTTC. Translation gives CASSQEIGSTSGSYEQYF.

This chain connects TRBV21-1 to TRBJ1-3; the DNA was not used to check the table's D call, TRBD1. TRBV21-1 is a listed pseudogene. The CDR3 runs to 18 residues. DNA of the CDR3: TGTGCCAGCAGCATCCGGGACAGGGTCCAGGGGAACGGAAACACCATATATTTT. Translated: CASSIRDRVQGNGNTIYF.

V is TRBV20-1 and J is TRBJ1-5, with D perhaps TRBD1 (5 bases). The CDR3 loop spans 11 amino acids. Trimming cost V 3 bases and J 9 bases, with 9 bases left between them. The germline CDR1 and CDR2 sequences are DFQATT and SNEGSKA (reference sequence). CDR3 protein: CSASQGGPQHF. In DNA form, the CDR3 reads TGCAGTGCTAGTCAGGGAGGGCCCCAGCATTTT.

V usage is TRBV5-6 and J usage is TRBJ1-2, with D possibly being TRBD1 (6 bases). V was pared by 4 bases and J by 6 bases, with 22 bases between. CDR3 length: 16 amino acids. Germline-derived CDR1 and CDR2 are SGHDT and YYEEEE. CDR3 loop: CASSLGRTEKANGYTF. In nucleotides, the CDR3 is TGTGCCAGCAGCCTCGGGCGGACAGAAAAGGCTAATGGCTACACCTTC.

J is TRBJ1-2 and V is TRBV30; TRBD1 matches 7 bases. Germline lookup yields CDR1 GTSNPN and CDR2 SVGIG (reference sequence). This CDR3 has 15 amino acids. Trimming took 3 bases from V and 4 from J; bases not matched to a gene: 11. The CDR3 coding sequence is TGTGCCTGGAGAGAGGGACAGTTTGGAGGCTATGGCTACACCTTC. The encoded protein is CAWREGQFGGYGYTF.

The rearrangement joins TRBV29-1 to TRBJ1-1; 9 nucleotides align to TRBD1. J was trimmed by 3 bases and V by 7 bases; bases with no gene match: 6. The CDR3 runs to 13 residues. Per the germline V gene, CDR1 is SQVTM and CDR2 is ANQGSEA. CDR3 in amino acids: CSATRQGDTEAFF. CDR3 nucleotide sequence: TGCAGCGCGACCAGACAGGGGGACACTGAAGCTTTCTTT.

The CDR3 is CASSESERRGTFF. The CDR3 DNA reads TGCGCCAGCAGTGAGTCGGAAAGGAGGGGTACTTTCTTT. The rearrangement joins TRBV10-1 to TRBJ1-1, with a tentative D call TRBD1 (5 bases). This CDR3 is built from 13 residues. Between the trimmed V and J ends, which lost 0 bases and 12 bases, there was a span of 14 bases. In germline, CDR1 is WNHNN, CDR2 SYGVQD (reference sequence).

The chain recombines TRBV28 with TRBJ1-1; 12 nucleotides match TRBD1. V trimming: 5 bases; J trimming: 1 base; junction bases outside the gene matches: 2. The CDR3 length is 15 residues. The germline V gene has CDR1 MDHEN and CDR2 SYDVKM. The CDR3 spells CASSGTGGPNTEAFF. CDR3 nucleotide sequence: TGTGCCAGCAGTGGGACAGGGGGCCCGAACACTGAAGCTTTCTTT.

The chain couples TRBV10-3 to TRBJ2-7; 7 bases fit TRBD2. CDR1 ENHRY and CDR2 SYGVKD come from the germline V gene. Unmatched junction bases numbered 10, after V lost 7 bases and J lost 7 bases. The CDR3 has 13 residues. In DNA form, the CDR3 reads TGTGCCATCATGGGGACTGCCGGGGGGGAGCAGTACTTC. Its translation: CAIMGTAGGEQYF.